The next 3 T cell receptor beta chains were all read from a single sample in a study of OX40 agonist ivuxolimab in advanced cancers. This table comes from immunoSEQ multiplex PCR, and its TCRdb copy is limited to in-frame clones, with some not included. The sample consists of about 20,000 clones, 74% of them appearing once. The sample was CD4+ or CD8+ T cells sorted from blood, taken in a trial of the OX40 agonist ivuxolimab. Receptors were obtained from an adult with an advanced solid tumor such as melanoma, head and neck, liver or kidney cancer.

This chain's CDR3 is CASSFLGGQGSYEQYF. In nucleotides, the CDR3 is TGTGCCAGCAGTTTCCTTGGGGGACAGGGCTCCTACGAGCAGTACTTC. The rearrangement joins TRBV27 to TRBJ2-7; 9 nucleotides match TRBD1. The ends lost 3 bases at V and 0 bases at J; junction bases unmatched: 6. The length of the CDR3 is 16 residues. Germline CDR1 and CDR2: MNHEY and SMNVEV (reference sequence).

The chain is built from TRBV5-1 and TRBJ2-7; 7 bases are shared with TRBD1. This CDR3 comprises 13 residues. J lost 5 bases, V lost 0 bases, and 2 bases had no gene match. Germline V CDR1 and CDR2: SGHRS, YFSETQ. The CDR3 loop is CASSLEGANEQYF. The CDR3 DNA follows: TGCGCCAGCAGCTTGGAGGGGGCCAACGAGCAGTACTTC.

With respect to this clone: With only one base between it and a far larger clone, this is likely a read error. In the same sample, other DNA sequences code for this CDR3. The chain employs TRBV5-8 and TRBJ2-3; 8 bases line up with TRBD2. Trimming cost V 4 bases and J 0 bases; bases outside gene matches: 10. CDR3 size: 17 residues. Germline V gene sequence: CDR1 SGHTS, CDR2 YDEGEE. The CDR3 loop reads CASSQEGLALSTDTQYF. As DNA, the CDR3 is TGTGCCAGCAGCCAAGAAGGACTAGCCCTCAGCACAGATACGCAGTATTTT. Full variable domain (missing parts from reference TRBV5-8 and TRBJ2-3): EAGVTQSPTHLIKTRGQQATLRCSPISGHTSVYWYQQALGLGLQFLLWYDEGEERNRGNFPPRFSGRQFPNYSSELNVNALELEDSALYLCASSQEGLALSTDTQYFGPGTRLTVL.